This T cell receptor beta chain comes out of a study of T cell repertoires in cytomegalovirus infection. Study at large: A matching HLA type, together with CMV infection, was signaled by public TCR beta signatures.

This clonotype was counted ten times or more. The CDR3 is made up of 19 amino acids. V was shortened by 7 bases and J by 4 bases, with 29 bases between the two germline ends. TCRdb fed the reads into MiXCR, producing one record per CDR3 protein. The sample contains some 350,000 distinct CDR3 sequences, approximately 18% of which appear only once. This clonotype was sampled from a human donor in good health (CMV status not recorded). Some clones in this sample may be carry-over from other donors' samples. The chain couples TRBV12-3 or TRBV12-4 to TRBJ1-5; possible D gene TRBD1, 5 bases. Sequenced sample: PBMCs. In DNA, the CDR3 is TGTGCCAGCACTCTAAGAGGGCAGGGACCTTTGGGGTTTAATCAGCCCCAGCATTTT. Protein product: CASTLRGQGPLGFNQPQHF.